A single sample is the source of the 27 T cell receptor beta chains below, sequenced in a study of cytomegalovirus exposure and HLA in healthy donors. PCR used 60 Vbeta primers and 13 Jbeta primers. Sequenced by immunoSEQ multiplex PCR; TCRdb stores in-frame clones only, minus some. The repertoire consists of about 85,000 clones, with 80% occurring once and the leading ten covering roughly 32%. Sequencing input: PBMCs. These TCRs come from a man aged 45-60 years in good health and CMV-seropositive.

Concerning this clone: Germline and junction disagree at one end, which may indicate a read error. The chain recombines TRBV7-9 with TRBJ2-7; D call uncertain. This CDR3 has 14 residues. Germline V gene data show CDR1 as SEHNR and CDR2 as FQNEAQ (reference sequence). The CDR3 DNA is TGTTCCAGCAGCTCTCTAGGCTTTAGGTACGAGCAGTACTTC. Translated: CSSSSLGFRYEQYF.

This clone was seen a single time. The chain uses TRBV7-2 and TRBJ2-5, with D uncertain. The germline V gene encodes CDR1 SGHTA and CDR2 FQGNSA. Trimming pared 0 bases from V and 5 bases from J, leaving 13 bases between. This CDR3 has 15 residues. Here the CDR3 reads CASSLAVTVAETQYF. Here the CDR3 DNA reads TGTGCCAGCAGCTTAGCGGTTACGGTTGCGGAGACCCAGTACTTC.

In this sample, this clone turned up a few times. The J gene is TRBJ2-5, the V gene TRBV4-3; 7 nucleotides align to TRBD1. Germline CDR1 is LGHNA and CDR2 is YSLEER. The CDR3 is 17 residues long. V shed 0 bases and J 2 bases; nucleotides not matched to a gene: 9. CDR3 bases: TGCGCCAGCAGCCAAGATCTCCCAGGGGGAAGACAAGAGACCCAGTACTTC. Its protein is CASSQDLPGGRQETQYF.

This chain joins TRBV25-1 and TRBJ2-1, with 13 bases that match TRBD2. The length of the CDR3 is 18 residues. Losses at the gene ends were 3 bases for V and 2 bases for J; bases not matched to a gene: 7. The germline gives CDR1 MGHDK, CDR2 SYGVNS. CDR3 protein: CASSDPGLAGRTYNEQFF. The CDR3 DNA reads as TGTGCCAGCAGTGACCCGGGACTAGCGGGACGAACCTACAATGAGCAGTTCTTC.

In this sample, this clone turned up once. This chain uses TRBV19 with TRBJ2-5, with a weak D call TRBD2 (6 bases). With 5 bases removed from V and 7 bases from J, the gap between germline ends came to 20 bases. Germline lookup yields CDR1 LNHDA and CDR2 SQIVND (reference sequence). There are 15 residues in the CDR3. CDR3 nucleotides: TGTGCCAGTAGTCCTACCTACGTAGCCGGGGGGACCCAGTACTTC. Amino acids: CASSPTYVAGGTQYF.

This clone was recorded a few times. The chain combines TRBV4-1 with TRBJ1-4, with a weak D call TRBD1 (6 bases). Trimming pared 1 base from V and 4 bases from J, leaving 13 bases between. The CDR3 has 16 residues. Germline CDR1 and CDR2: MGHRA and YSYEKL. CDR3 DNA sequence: TGCGCCAGCAGCCAAGTACCGACAGGAGGTAATGAAAAACTGTTTTTT. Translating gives CASSQVPTGGNEKLFF.

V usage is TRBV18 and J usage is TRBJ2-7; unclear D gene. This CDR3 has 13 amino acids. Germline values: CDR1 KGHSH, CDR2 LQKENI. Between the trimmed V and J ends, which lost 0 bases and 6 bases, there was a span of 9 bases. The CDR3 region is CASSPPALAEQYF. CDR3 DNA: TGTGCCAGCTCACCACCGGCCCTCGCCGAGCAGTACTTC.

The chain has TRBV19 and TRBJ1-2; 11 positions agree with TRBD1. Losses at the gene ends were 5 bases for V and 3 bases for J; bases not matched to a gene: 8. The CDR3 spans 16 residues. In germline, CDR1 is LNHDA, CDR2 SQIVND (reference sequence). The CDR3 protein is CASSDLRTGGYYGYTF. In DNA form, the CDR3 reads TGTGCCAGTAGTGACCTCCGGACAGGGGGCTACTATGGCTACACCTTC.

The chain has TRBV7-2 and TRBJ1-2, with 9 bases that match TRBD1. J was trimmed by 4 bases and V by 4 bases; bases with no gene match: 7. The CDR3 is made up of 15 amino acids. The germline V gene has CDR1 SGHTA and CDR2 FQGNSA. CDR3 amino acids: CASSSLMTGGYGYTF. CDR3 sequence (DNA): TGTGCCAGCAGCTCCCTCATGACAGGGGGCTATGGCTACACCTTC. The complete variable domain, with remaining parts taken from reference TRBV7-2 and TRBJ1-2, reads GAGVSQSPSNKVTEKGKDVELRCDPISGHTALYWYRQSLGQGLEFLIYFQGNSAPDKSGLPSDRFSAERTGGSVSTLTIQRTQQEDSAVYLCASSSLMTGGYGYTFGSGTRLTVV.

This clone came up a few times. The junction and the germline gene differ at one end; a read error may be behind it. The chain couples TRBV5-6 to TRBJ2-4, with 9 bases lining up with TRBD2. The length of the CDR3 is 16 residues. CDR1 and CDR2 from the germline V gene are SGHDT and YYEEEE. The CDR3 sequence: CASSARGLAGENSQYF. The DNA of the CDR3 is TGTGCCAGCAGCGCCAGGGGGTTAGCGGGAGAAAACAGTCAGTACTTC.

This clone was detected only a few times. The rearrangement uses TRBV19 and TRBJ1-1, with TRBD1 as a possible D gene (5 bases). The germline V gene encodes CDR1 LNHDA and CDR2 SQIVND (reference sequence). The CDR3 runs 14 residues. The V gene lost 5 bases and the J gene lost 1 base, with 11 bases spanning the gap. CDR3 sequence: CASSDGTANTEAFF. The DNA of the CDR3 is TGTGCCAGTAGTGACGGGACTGCGAACACTGAAGCTTTCTTT.

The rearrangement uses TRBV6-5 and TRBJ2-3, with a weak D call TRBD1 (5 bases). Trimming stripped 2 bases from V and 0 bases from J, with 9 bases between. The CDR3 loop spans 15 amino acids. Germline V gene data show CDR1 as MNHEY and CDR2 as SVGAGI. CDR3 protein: CASSYKGASTDTQYF. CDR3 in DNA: TGTGCCAGCAGTTACAAAGGGGCTAGCACAGATACGCAGTATTTT.

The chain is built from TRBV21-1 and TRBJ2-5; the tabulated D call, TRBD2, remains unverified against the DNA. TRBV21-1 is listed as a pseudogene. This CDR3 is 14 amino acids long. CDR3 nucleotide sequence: TGTGCCAGCAGCAAAGGAGGGATTCGAGAGACCCAGTACTTC. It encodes CASSKGGIRETQYF.

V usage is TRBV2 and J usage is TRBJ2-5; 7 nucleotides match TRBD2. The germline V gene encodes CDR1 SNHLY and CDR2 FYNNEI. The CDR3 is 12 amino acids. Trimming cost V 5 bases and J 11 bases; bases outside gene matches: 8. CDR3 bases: TGTGCCAGCAGTCCGGGGGAGGGCTTGCAGTACTTC. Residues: CASSPGEGLQYF. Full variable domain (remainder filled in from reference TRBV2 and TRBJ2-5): EPEVTQTPSHQVTQMGQEVILRCVPISNHLYFYWYRQILGQKVEFLVSFYNNEISEKSEIFDDQFSVERPDGSNFTLKIRSTKLEDSAMYFCASSPGEGLQYFGPGTRLLVL.

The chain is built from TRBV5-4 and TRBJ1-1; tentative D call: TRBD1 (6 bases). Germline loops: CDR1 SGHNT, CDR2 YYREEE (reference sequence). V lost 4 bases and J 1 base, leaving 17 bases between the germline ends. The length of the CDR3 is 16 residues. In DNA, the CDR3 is TGTGCCAGCAGCCCGACCAGGGACACGACGAACACTGAAGCTTTCTTT. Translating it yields CASSPTRDTTNTEAFF.

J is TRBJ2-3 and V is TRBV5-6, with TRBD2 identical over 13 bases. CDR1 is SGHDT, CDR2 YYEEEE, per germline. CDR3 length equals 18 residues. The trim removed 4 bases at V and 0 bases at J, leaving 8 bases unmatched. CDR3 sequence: CASSLWTSGGLSTDTQYF. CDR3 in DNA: TGTGCCAGCAGCCTCTGGACTAGCGGGGGCCTCAGCACAGATACGCAGTATTTT.

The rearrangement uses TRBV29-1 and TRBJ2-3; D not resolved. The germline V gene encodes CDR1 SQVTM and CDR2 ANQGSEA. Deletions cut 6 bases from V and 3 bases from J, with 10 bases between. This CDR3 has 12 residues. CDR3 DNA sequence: TGCAGCGTATCACTCAGGACAGATACGCAGTATTTT. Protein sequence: CSVSLRTDTQYF.

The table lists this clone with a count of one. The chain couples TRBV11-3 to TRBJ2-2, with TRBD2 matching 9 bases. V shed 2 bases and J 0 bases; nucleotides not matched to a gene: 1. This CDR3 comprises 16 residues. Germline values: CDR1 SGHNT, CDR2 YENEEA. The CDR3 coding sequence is TGTGCCAGCAGCTTACTAGCGGGGTCGAACACCGGGGAGCTGTTTTTT. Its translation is CASSLLAGSNTGELFF.

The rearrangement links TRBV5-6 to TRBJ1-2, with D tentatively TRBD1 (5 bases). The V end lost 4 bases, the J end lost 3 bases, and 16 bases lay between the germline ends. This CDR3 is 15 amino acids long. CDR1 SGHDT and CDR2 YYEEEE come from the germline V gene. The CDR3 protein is CASSPQRGAYYGYTF. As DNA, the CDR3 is TGTGCCAGCAGCCCCCAAAGGGGCGCCTACTATGGCTACACCTTC.

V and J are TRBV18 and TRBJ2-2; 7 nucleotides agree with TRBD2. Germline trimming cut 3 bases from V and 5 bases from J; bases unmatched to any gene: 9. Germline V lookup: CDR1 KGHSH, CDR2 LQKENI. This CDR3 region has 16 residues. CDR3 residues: CASSPTSREVTGELFF. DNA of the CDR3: TGTGCCAGCTCACCGACTAGCCGTGAAGTGACCGGGGAGCTGTTTTTT.

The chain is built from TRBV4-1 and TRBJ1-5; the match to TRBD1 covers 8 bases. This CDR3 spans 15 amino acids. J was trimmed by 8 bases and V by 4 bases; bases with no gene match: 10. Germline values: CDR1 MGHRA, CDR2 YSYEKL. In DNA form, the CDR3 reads TGCGCCAGCAGCCCCCTGGACAGGGAAGGGGAGCCCCAGCATTTT. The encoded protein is CASSPLDREGEPQHF.

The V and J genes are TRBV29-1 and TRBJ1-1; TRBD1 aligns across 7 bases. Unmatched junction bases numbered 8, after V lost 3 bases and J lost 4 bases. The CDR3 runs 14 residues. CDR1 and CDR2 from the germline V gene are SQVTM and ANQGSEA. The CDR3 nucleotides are TGCAGCGTTGAGGAGGGTTCAGGGGGCACTGAAGCTTTCTTT. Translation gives CSVEEGSGGTEAFF.

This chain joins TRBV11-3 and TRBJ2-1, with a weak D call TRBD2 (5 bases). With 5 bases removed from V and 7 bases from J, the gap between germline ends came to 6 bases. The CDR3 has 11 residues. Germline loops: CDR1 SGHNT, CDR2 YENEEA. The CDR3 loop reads CASSTGNEQFF. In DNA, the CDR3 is TGTGCCAGCAGCACGGGAAATGAGCAGTTCTTC.

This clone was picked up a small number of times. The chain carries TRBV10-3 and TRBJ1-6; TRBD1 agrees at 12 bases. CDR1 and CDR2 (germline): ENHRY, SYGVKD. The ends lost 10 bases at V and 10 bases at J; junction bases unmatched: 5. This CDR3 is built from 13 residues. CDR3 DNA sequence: TGTGCCACTTCCGGGACAGGGGGCTCACCCCTCCACTTT. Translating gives CATSGTGGSPLHF.

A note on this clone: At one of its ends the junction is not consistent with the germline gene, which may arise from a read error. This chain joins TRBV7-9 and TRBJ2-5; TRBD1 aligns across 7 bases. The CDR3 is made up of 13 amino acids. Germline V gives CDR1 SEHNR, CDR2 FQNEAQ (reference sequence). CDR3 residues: CSSMGQNQETQYF. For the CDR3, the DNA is TGTTCCAGCATGGGACAGAACCAAGAGACCCAGTACTTC.

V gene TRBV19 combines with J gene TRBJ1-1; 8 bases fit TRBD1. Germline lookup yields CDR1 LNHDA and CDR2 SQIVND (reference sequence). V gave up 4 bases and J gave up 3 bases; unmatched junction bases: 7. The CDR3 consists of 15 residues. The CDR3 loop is CASSTTNRGYTEAFF. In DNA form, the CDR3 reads TGTGCCAGTAGTACGACAAACAGGGGGTACACTGAAGCTTTCTTT.

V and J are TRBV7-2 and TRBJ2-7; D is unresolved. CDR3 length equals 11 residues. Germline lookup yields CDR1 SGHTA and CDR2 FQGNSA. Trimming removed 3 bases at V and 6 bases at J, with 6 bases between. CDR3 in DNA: TGTGCCAGCAGCTTCGGTGCCGAGCAGTACTTC. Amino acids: CASSFGAEQYF.